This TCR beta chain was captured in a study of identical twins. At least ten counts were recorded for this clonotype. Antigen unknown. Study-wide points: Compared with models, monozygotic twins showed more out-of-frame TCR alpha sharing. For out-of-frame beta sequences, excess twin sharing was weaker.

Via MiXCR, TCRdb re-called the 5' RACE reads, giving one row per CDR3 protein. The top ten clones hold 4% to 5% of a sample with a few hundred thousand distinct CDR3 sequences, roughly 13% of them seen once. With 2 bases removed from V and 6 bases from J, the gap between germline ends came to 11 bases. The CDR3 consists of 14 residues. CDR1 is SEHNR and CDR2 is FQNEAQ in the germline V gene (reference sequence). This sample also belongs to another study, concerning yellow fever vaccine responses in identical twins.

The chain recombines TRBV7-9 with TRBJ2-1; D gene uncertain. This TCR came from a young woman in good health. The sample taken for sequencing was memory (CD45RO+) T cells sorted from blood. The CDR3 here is CASSLRDSVNEQFF. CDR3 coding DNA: TGTGCCAGCAGCTTAAGAGACTCCGTCAATGAGCAGTTCTTC.